This T cell receptor (beta chain) was identified in a study of blood T cell repertoires in COVID-19. Study-level information: Sites across the United States, Italy and Spain contributed samples from acute and convalescent COVID-19.

CDR3 length: 15 amino acids. Germline V gene data show CDR1 as SGHTA and CDR2 as FQGNSA. Trimming removed 2 bases from V and 1 base from J, with 11 bases in between. In its sample, this clone was seen a few times. This table comes from immunoSEQ multiplex PCR, and its TCRdb copy is limited to in-frame clones, with some not included. This sample yields over 350,000 clones, of which roughly 87% are seen a single time; roughly 2% belongs to the top ten. Participants spanned ages about 18 to 90 years and resided in roughly 22 US areas. The sequence derives from a young woman with acute COVID-19. The sequenced sample consisted of PBMCs or T cells enriched from blood (not recorded which). The chain carries TRBV7-2 and TRBJ1-2; the D gene is possibly TRBD1 (6 bases). The CDR3: CASSLQGPNNYGYTF. The CDR3 DNA reads TGTGCCAGCAGCTTACAGGGGCCAAATAACTATGGCTACACCTTC. The variable domain in full, with the rest retrieved from reference TRBV7-2 and TRBJ1-2, is GAGVSQSPSNKVTEKGKDVELRCDPISGHTALYWYRQSLGQGLEFLIYFQGNSAPDKSGLPSDRFSAERTGGSVSTLTIQRTQQEDSAVYLCASSLQGPNNYGYTFGSGTRLTVV.